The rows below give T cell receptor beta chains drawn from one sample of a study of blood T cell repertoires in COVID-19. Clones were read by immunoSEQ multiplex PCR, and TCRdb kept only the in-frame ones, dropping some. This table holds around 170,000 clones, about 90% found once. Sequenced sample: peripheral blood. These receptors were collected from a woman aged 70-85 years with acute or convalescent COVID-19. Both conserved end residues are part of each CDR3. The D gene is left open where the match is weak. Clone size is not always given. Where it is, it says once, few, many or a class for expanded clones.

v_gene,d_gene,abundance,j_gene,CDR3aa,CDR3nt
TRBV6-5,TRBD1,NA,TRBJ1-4,CASSNRGTANEKLFF,TGTGCCAGCAGTAATCGCGGGACAGCTAATGAAAAACTGTTTTTT
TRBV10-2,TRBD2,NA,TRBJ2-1,CASRKFFSGGAFNEQFF,TGCGCCAGCAGAAAATTCTTTAGCGGGGGGGCGTTCAATGAGCAGTTCTTC
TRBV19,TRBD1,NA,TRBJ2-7,CASSDTLGQGINRQYF,TGTGCCAGTAGTGATACACTGGGACAGGGGATAAATAGGCAGTACTTC
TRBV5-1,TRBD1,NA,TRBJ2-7,CASSLAGGATYEQYF,TGCGCCAGCAGCTTGGCAGGGGGCGCGACCTACGAGCAGTACTTC
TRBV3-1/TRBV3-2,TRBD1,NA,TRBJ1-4,CASSQAGQLNEKLFF,TGTGCCAGCAGCCAGGCGGGACAGCTTAATGAAAAACTGTTTTTT
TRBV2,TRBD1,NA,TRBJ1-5,CASSTRTGVGQPQHF,TGTGCCAGCAGTACAAGGACAGGGGTGGGTCAGCCCCAGCATTTT
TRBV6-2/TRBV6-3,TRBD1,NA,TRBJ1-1,CASSWDRKAFF,TGTGCCAGCAGTTGGGACAGAAAAGCTTTCTTT
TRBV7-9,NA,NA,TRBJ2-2,CASSPLGKGDTGELFF,TGTGCCAGCAGCCCACTAGGCAAGGGAGACACCGGGGAGCTGTTTTTT
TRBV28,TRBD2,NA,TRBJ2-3,CASSTSGGPDTQYF,TGTGCCAGCAGTACTAGCGGGGGCCCAGATACGCAGTATTTT
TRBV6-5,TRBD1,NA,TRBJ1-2,CASNEIGTANYGYTF,TGTGCCAGCAACGAGATCGGGACAGCTAACTATGGCTACACCTTC
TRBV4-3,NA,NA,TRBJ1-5,CASSQDPQVGSNQPQHF,TGCGCCAGCAGCCAAGACCCTCAGGTTGGGAGCAATCAGCCCCAGCATTTT
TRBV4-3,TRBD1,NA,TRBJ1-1,CASSRTILGQGAWDTEAFF,TGCGCCAGCAGCCGGACCATTTTAGGGCAGGGGGCCTGGGACACTGAAGCTTTCTTT
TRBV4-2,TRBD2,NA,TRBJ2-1,CASSQVAGGPRNEQFF,TGTGCCAGCAGCCAAGTAGCGGGGGGGCCTCGGAATGAGCAGTTCTTC
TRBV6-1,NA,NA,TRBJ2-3,CASSESPTDTQYF,TGTGCCAGCAGTGAAAGCCCCACAGATACGCAGTATTTT
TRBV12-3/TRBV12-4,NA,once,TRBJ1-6,CASSLRETSPLHF,TGTGCCAGCAGTTTAAGGGAGACTTCACCCCTCCACTTT
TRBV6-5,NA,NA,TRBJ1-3,CATRRQVNSGNTIYF,TGTGCCACCCGGCGACAGGTAAACTCTGGAAACACCATATATTTT
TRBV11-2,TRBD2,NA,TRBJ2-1,CASSILAQNEQFF,TGTGCCAGCAGCATACTAGCGCAGAATGAGCAGTTCTTC
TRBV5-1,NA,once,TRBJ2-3,CASSLGRGQDTQYF,TGCGCCAGCAGCTTGGGCAGGGGCCAAGATACGCAGTATTTT
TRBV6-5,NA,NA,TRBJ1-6,CASSYISTSPLHF,TGTGCCAGCAGTTACATTAGTACCTCACCCCTCCACTTT
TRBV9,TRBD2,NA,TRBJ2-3,CASSASRGGIPDTQYF,TGTGCCAGCAGCGCCAGCCGCGGGGGGATACCAGATACGCAGTATTTT
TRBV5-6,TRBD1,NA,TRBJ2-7,CASSFTGGLSYEQYF,TGTGCCAGCAGCTTCACAGGGGGCCTCTCCTACGAGCAGTACTTC
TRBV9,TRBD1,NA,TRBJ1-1,CASSVGGQGAIGTEAFF,TGTGCCAGCAGCGTTGGGGGACAGGGGGCAATAGGCACTGAAGCTTTCTTT
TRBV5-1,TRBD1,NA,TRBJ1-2,CASSLVDRANYGYTF,TGCGCCAGCAGCTTGGTGGACAGGGCTAACTATGGCTACACCTTC
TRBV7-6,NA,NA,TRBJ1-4,CASSLAGGLNEKLFF,TGTGCCAGCAGCTTAGCAGGGGGTTTAAATGAAAAACTGTTTTTT
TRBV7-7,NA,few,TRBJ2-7,CASSLGTENYEQYF,TGTGCTAGCAGCTTAGGGACTGAAAACTACGAGCAGTACTTC
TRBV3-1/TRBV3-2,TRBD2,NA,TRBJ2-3,CASSQKLAYFTDTQYF,TGTGCCAGCAGCCAAAAACTAGCGTACTTCACAGATACGCAGTATTTT
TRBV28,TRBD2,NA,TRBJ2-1,CASSLRTSGRAEQFF,TGTGCCAGCAGTTTAAGGACTAGCGGGAGGGCAGAGCAGTTCTTC
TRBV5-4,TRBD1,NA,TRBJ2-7,CASSLEADREAYEQYF,TGTGCCAGCAGCTTGGAAGCCGACAGGGAAGCCTACGAGCAGTACTTC
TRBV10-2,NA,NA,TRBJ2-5,CASSRERETQYF,TGCGCCAGCAGTCGGGAGAGGGAGACCCAGTACTTC
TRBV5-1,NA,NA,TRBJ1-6,CASSLTGWNSPLHF,TGCGCCAGCAGCTTAACAGGGTGGAATTCACCCCTCCACTTT
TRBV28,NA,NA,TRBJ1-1,CASSPTHGNTEAFF,TGTGCCAGCAGCCCTACCCACGGGAACACTGAAGCTTTCTTT
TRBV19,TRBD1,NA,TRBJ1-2,CASSIEWAGTGTNYGYTF,TGTGCCAGTAGTATAGAGTGGGCCGGGACAGGCACTAACTATGGCTACACCTTC
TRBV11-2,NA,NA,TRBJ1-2,CASSLRSREDSDYGYTF,TGTGCCAGCAGCTTAAGGAGTCGGGAGGACTCAGACTATGGCTACACCTTC
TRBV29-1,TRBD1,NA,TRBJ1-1,CSVAPLVGTGNTEAFF,TGCAGCGTCGCCCCGTTAGTCGGGACAGGGAATACTGAAGCTTTCTTT
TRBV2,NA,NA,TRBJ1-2,CASSMIEGALSGYTF,TGTGCCAGCAGTATGATCGAGGGCGCTTTGTCTGGCTACACCTTC
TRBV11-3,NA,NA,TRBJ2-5,CASSYGQGETQYF,TGTGCCAGCAGCTACGGCCAGGGGGAGACCCAGTACTTC